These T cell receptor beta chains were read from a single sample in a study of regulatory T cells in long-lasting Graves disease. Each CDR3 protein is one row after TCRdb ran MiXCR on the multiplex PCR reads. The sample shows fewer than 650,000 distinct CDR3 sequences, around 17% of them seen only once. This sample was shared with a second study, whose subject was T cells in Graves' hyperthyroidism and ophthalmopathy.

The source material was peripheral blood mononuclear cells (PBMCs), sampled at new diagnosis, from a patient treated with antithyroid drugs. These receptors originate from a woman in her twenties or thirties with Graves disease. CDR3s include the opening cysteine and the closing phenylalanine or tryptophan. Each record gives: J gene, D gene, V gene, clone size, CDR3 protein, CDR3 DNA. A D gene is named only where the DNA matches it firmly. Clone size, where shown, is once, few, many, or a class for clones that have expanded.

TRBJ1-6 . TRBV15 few CATSRGGPRGYSPLHF TGTGCCACCAGCAGGGGAGGACCGAGAGGTTATTCACCCCTCCACTTT
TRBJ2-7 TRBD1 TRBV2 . CASSEGSQGEYEQYF TGTGCCAGCAGTGAAGGTTCTCAGGGGGAGTACGAGCAGTACTTC
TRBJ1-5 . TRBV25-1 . CASSQSLYQPQHF TGTGCCAGCAGTCAGAGTTTGTATCAGCCCCAGCATTTT
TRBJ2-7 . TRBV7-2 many CASSLMPASSYEQYF TGTGCCAGCAGCTTAATGCCGGCTAGCTCCTACGAGCAGTACTTC
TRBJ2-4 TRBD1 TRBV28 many CASSQDRAWDIQYF TGTGCCAGCAGTCAAGACAGGGCTTGGGACATTCAGTACTTC
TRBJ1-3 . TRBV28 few CASSTGSENTIYF TGTGCCAGCAGCACAGGGTCGGAGAACACCATATATTTT
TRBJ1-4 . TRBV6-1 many CASSPPFGELFF TGTGCCAGCAGTCCCCCATTTGGGGAACTGTTTTTT
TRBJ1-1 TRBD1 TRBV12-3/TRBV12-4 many CASWETGGSEAFF TGTGCCAGCTGGGAAACAGGGGGATCTGAAGCTTTCTTT
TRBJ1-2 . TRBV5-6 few CASSLGGGRRTEANYGYTF TGTGCCAGCAGCTTGGGCGGTGGAAGACGGACGGAAGCTAACTATGGCTACACCTTC
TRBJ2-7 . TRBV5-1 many CASSLEAGQSAEQYF TGCGCCAGCAGCTTGGAGGCAGGACAATCGGCCGAGCAGTACTTC
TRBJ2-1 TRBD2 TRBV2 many CASSIRSGSSYNEQFF TGTGCCAGCAGCATACGTAGCGGGAGCTCCTACAATGAGCAGTTCTTC
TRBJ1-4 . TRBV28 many CASRAGVEKLFF TGTGCCAGCAGGGCAGGGGTGGAAAAACTGTTTTTT
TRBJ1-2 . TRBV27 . CTSRPGGQLSYTF TGTACCAGCAGACCCGGGGGCCAGTTGAGCTACACCTTC